The entry below describes one TCR beta chain. These data belong to a study of cytomegalovirus exposure and HLA in healthy donors. PCR involved 60 Vbeta and 13 Jbeta primers. Produced via immunoSEQ multiplex PCR; TCRdb's table is partial and in-frame only. The sample holds roughly 120,000 clones; about four fifths are singletons and the top ten take roughly 3.5%. The V and J ends lost 3 bases and 1 base respectively, with 9 bases between them. Germline CDR1 is KGHSH and CDR2 is LQKENI. CDR3 length: 14 amino acids. The sample comprised PBMCs. The V call is TRBV18, the J call TRBJ1-1, with no clear D. This TCR was recovered from a man aged 35-49 years in good health and CMV-seronegative. CDR3 region: CASSPVQPNTEAFF. The CDR3 nucleotides are TGTGCCAGCTCACCGGTACAGCCGAACACTGAAGCTTTCTTT.